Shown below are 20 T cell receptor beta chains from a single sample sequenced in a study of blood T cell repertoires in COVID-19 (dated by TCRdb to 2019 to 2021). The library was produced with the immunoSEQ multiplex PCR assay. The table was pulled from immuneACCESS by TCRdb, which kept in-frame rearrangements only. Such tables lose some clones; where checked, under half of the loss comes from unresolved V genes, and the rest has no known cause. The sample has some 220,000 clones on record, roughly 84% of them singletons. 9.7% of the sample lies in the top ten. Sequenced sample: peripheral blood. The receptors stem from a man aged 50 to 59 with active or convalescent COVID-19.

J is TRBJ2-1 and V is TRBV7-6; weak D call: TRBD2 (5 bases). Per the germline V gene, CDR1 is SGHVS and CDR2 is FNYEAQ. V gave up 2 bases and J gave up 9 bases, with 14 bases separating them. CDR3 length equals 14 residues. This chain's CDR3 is CASSLITGISEQFF. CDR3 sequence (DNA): TGTGCCAGCAGCTTAATAACGGGGATTAGTGAGCAGTTCTTC.

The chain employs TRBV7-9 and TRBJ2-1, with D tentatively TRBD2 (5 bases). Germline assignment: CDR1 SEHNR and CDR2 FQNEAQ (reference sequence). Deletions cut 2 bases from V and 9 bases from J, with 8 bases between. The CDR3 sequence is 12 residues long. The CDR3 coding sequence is TGTGCCAGCAGCTTAAGGGAGAGTGAGCAGTTCTTC. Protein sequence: CASSLRESEQFF.

The CDR3 here is CASSPGTAATNEKLFF. The CDR3 DNA reads as TGTGCCAGCAGCCCGGGGACAGCTGCAACTAATGAAAAACTGTTTTTT. V is TRBV9 and J is TRBJ1-4; 7 bases line up with TRBD1. The CDR3 totals 16 residues. J lost 0 bases, V lost 4 bases, and 6 bases had no gene match. The germline V gene encodes CDR1 SGDLS and CDR2 YYNGEE.

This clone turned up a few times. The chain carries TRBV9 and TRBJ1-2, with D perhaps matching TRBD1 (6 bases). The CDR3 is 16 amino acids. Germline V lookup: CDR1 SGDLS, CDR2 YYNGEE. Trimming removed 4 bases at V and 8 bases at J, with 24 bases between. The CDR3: CASSPHIGSQGGGYTF. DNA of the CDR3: TGTGCCAGCAGCCCTCACATCGGGTCACAGGGTGGGGGCTACACCTTC.

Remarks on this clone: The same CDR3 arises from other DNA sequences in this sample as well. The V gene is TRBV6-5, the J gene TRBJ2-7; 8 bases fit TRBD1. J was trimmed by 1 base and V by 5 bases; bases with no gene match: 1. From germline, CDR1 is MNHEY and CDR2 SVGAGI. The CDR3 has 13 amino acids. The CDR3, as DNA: TGTGCCAGCAGTAGGACAGGGTCCTACGAGCAGTACGTC. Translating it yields CASSRTGSYEQYV.

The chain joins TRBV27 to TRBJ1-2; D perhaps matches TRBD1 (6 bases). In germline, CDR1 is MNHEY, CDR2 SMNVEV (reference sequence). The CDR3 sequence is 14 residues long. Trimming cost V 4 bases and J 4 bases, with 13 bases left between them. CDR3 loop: CASSSGHSSYGYTF. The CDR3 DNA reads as TGTGCCAGCAGTTCGGGACATTCCAGCTATGGCTACACCTTC.

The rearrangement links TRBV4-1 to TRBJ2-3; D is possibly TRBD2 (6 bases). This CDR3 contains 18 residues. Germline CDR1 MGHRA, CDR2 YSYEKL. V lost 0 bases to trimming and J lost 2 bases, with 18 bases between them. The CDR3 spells CASSQDPPSESFTDTQYF. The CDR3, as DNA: TGCGCCAGCAGCCAAGATCCCCCTAGCGAGAGTTTCACAGATACGCAGTATTTT.

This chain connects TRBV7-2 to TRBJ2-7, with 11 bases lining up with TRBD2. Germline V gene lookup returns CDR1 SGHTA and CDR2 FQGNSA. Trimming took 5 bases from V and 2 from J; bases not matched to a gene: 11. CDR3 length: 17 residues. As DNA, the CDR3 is TGTGCCAGCAGCCCCCTACTCAGGGGACTAGCGGCCTACGAGCAGTACTTC. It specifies CASSPLLRGLAAYEQYF. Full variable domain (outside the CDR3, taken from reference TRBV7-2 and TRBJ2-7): GAGVSQSPSNKVTEKGKDVELRCDPISGHTALYWYRQSLGQGLEFLIYFQGNSAPDKSGLPSDRFSAERTGGSVSTLTIQRTQQEDSAVYLCASSPLLRGLAAYEQYFGPGTRLTVT.

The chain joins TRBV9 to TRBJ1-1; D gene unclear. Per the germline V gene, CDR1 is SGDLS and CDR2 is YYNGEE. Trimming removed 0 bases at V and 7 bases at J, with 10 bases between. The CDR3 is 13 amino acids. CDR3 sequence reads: CASSVDSGSEAFF. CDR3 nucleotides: TGTGCCAGCAGCGTAGATTCGGGGAGTGAAGCTTTCTTT.

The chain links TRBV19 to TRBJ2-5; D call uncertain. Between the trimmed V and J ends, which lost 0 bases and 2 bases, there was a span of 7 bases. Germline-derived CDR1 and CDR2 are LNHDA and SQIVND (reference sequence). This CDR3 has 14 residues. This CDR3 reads CASSIEASQETQYF. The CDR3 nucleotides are TGTGCCAGTAGTATAGAGGCTTCTCAAGAGACCCAGTACTTC.

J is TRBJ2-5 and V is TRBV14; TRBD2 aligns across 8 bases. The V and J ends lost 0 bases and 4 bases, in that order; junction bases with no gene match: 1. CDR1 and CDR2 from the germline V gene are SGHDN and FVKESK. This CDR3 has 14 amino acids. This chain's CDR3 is CASSQDLAGETQYF. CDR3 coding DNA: TGTGCCAGCAGCCAAGACCTAGCGGGAGAGACCCAGTACTTC.

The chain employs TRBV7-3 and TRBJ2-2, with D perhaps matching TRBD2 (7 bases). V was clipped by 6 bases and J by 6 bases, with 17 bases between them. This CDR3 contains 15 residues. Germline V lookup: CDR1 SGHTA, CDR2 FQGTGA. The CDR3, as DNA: TGTGCCAGCAGTCCCCCTGGGGGGGGCCCCGGGGAGCTGTTTTTT. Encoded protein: CASSPPGGGPGELFF.

The CDR3 here is CASSTGLAGGRETQYF. DNA of the CDR3: TGCGCCAGCAGTACTGGACTAGCGGGCGGGAGGGAGACCCAGTACTTC. The chain carries TRBV10-1 and TRBJ2-5, with 11 bases matching TRBD2. The CDR3 is made up of 16 amino acids. Looked up from germline, CDR1 is WNHNN and CDR2 is SYGVQD (reference sequence). The ends lost 5 bases at V and 5 bases at J; junction bases unmatched: 10.

As DNA, the CDR3 is TGTGCCAGCAGCGTAGGCGCCACTAGCGGGGGGTACAATGAGCAGTTCTTC. It encodes CASSVGATSGGYNEQFF. The V call is TRBV9, the J call TRBJ2-1; 12 bases line up with TRBD2. CDR1 SGDLS and CDR2 YYNGEE come from the germline V gene. The CDR3 runs to 17 residues. After removal of 0 bases from V and 4 bases from J, the junction contained 5 bases not matched to a gene.

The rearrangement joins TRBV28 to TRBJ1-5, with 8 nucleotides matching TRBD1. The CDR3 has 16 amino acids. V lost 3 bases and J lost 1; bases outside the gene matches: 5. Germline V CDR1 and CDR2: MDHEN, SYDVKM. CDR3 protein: CASSLTPGGSNQPQHF. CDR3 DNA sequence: TGTGCCAGCAGTTTGACCCCAGGGGGCAGCAATCAGCCCCAGCATTTT.

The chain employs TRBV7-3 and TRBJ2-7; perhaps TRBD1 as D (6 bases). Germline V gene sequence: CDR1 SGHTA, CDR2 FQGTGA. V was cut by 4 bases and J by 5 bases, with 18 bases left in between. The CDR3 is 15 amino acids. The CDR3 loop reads CASSSTRGTIHEQYF. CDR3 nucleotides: TGTGCCAGCAGCTCCACCAGGGGCACGATCCACGAGCAGTACTTC.

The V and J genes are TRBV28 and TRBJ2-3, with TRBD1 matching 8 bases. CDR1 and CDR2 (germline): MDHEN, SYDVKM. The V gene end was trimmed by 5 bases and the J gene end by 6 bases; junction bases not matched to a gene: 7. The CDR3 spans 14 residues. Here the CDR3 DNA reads TGTGCCAGCAGTGCGGACAGGGAAGGTGATACGCAGTATTTT. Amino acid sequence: CASSADREGDTQYF.

CDR3 loop: CASSEGQGIYNEQFF. CDR3 sequence (DNA): TGTGCCAGCAGCGAGGGACAGGGGATCTACAATGAGCAGTTCTTC. J is TRBJ2-1 and V is TRBV14; 10 nucleotides align to TRBD1. Germline CDR1 and CDR2: SGHDN and FVKESK. The length of the CDR3 is 15 residues. V was clipped by 5 bases and J by 3 bases; unmatched bases: 4.

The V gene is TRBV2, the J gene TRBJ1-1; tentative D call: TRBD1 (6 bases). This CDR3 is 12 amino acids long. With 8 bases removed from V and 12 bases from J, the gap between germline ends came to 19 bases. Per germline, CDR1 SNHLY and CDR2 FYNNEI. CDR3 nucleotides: TGTGCCAGCTCCGGGGCAGGGGCGTTATCTTTCTTT. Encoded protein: CASSGAGALSFF.

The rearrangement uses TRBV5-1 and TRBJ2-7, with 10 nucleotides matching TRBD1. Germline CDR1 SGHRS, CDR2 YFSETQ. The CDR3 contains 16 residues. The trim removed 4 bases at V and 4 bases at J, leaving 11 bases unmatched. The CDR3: CASSLMTGGAGYEQYF. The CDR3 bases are TGCGCCAGCAGCCTTATGACAGGGGGCGCGGGGTACGAGCAGTACTTC.